The entry that follows covers one TCR beta chain sequence. Its antigen is not known. These data are taken from a study of cytomegalovirus exposure and HLA in healthy donors. Study details: Assignment to the Caucasian-associated ancestry cluster applied to 81% of the roughly 410 genotyped donors.

Primers: 60 Vbeta forward and 13 Jbeta reverse. Produced via immunoSEQ multiplex PCR; TCRdb's table is partial and in-frame only. The sample shows around 210,000 clones, and over 0.95% sits with its ten largest clones. The CDR3 extends over 16 amino acids. J was trimmed by 0 bases and V by 2 bases; bases with no gene match: 3. Germline CDR1 and CDR2: ENHRY and SYGVKD. Study-wide results and limits: TCR beta sequences reportedly predicted the HLA-A and HLA-B alleles of most subjects accurately. Rarity marked most TCR sequences, yet some public TCRs occurred in many donors. Across donors, presence/absence analyses took sequencing depth to be roughly uniform.

Sequencing was carried out using PBMCs. The TCR comes from a girl aged 2-10 years in good health and CMV-seropositive. This sequence joins TRBV10-3 and TRBJ2-1; TRBD2 aligns across 8 bases. In DNA form, the CDR3 reads TGTGCCATCAGTGAGACTAGCGGAATCTCCTACAATGAGCAGTTCTTC. As protein: CAISETSGISYNEQFF.